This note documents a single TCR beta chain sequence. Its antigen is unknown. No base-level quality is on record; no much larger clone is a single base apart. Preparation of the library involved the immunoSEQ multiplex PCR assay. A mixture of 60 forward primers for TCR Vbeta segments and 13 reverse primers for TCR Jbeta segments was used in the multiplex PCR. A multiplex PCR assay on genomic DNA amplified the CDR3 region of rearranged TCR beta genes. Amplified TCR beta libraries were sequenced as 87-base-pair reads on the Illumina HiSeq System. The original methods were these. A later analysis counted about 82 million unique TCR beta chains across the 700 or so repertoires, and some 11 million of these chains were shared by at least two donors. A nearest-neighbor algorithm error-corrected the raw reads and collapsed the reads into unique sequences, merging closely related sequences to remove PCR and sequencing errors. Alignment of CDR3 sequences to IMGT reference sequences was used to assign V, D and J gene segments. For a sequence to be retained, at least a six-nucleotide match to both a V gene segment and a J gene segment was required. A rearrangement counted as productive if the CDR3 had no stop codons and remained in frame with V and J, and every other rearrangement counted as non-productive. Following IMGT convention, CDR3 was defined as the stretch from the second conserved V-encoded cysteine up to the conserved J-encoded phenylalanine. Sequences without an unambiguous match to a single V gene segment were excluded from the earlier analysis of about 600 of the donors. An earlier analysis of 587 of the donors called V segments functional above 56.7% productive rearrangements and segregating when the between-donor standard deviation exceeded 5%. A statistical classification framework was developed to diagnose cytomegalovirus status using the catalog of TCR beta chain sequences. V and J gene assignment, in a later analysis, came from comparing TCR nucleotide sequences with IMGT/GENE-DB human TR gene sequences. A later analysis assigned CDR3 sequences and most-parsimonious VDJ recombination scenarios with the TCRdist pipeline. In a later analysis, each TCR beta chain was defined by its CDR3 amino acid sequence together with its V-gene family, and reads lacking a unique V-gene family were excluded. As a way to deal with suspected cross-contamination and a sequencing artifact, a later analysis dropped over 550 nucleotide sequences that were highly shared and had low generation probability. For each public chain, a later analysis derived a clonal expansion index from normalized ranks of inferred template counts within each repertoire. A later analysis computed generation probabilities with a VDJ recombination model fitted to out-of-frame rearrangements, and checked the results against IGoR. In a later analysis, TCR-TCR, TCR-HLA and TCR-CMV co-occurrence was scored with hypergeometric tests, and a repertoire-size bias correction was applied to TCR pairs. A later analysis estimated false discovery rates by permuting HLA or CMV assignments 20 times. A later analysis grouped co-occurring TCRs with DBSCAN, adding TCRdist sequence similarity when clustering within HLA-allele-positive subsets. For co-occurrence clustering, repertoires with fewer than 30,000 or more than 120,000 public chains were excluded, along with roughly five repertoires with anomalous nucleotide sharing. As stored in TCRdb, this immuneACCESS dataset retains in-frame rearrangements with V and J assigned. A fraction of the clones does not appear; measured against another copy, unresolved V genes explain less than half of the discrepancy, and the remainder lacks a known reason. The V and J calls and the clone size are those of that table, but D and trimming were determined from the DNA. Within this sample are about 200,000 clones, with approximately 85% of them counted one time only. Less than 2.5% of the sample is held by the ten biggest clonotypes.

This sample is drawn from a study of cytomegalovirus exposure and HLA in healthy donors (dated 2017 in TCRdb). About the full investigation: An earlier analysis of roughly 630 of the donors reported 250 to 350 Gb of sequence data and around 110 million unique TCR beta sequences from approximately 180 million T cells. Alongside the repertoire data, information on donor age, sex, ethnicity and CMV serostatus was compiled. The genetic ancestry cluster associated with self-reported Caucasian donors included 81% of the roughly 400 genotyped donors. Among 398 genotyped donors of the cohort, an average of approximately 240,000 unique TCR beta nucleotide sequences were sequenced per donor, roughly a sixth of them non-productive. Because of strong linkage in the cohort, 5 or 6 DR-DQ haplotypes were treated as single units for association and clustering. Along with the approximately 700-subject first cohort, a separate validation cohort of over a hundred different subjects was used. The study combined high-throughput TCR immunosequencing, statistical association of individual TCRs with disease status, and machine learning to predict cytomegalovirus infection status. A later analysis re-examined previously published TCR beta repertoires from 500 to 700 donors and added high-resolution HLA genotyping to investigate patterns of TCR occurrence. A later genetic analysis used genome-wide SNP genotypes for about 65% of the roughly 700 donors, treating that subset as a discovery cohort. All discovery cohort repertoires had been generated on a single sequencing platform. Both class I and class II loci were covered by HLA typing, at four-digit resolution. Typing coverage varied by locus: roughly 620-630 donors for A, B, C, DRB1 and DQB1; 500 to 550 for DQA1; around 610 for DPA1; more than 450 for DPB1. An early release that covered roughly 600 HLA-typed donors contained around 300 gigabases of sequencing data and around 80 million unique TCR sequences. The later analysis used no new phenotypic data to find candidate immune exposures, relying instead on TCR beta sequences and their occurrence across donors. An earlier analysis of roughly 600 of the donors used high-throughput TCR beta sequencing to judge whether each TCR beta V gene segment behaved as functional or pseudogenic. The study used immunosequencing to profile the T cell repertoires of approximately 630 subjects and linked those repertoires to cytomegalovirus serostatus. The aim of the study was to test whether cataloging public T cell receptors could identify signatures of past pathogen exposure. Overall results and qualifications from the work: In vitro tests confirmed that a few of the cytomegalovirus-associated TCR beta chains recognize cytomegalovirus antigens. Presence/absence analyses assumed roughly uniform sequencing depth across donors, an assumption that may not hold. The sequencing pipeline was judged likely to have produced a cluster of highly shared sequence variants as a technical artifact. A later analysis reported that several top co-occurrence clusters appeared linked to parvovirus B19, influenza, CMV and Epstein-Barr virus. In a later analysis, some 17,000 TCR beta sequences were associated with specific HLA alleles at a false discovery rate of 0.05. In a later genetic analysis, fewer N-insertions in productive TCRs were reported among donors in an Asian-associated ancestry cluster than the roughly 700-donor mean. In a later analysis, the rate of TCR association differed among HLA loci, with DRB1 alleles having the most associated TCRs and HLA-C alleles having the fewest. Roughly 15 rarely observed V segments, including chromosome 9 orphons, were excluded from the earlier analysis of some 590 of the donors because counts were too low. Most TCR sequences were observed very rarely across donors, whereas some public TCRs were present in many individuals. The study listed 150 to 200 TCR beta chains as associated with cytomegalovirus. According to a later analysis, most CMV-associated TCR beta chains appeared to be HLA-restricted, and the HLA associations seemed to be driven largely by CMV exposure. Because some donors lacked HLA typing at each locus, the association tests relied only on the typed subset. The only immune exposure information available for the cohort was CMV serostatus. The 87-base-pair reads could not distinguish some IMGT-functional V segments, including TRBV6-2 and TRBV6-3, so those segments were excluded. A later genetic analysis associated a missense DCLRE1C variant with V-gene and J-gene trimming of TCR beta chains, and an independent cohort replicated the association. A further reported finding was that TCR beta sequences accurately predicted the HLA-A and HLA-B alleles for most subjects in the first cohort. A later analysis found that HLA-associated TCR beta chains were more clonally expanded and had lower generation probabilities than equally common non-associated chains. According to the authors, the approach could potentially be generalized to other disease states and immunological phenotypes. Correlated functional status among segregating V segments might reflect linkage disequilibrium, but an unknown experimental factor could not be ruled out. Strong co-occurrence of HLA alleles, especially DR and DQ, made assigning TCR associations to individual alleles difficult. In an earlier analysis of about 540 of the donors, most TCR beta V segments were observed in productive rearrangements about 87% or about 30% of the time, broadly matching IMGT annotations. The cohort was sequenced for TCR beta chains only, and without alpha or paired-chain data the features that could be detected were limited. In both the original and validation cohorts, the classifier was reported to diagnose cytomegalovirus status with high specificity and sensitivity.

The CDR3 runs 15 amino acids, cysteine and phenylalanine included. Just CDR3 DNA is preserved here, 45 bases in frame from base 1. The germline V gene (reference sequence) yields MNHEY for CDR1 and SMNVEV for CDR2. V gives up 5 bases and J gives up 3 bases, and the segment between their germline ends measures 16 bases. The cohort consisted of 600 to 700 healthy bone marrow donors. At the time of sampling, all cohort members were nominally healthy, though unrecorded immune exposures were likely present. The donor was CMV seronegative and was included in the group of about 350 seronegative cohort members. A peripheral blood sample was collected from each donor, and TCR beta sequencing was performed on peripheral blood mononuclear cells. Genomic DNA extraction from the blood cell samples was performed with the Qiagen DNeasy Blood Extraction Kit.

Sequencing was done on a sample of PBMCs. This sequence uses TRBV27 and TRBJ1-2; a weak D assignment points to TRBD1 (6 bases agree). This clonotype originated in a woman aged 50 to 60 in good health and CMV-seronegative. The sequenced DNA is TGTGCCAGCAGTCTAACAGGGAGCCCCTACTATGGCTACACCTTC. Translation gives CASSLTGSPYYGYTF.